The 24 T cell receptor beta chains in this list originate from one sample, sequenced in a study of stem cell transplantation in POMP-related autoinflammatory disease. Repertoires were generated with immunoSEQ multiplex PCR, while TCRdb's copy carries only in-frame clones and drops some. The table shows over 25,000 clones, with 88% occurring only once. The specimen was CD4+ T cells from PBMCs, collected before stem cell transplantation. All receptors come from a human donor with POMP-related autoinflammation and immune dysregulation (PRAID).

V and J are TRBV13 and TRBJ1-1, with 10 bases that match TRBD1. The CDR3 has 14 amino acids. Trimming cost V 2 bases and J 5 bases; bases outside gene matches: 2. Germline CDR1 PRHDT, CDR2 FYEKMQ (reference sequence). The CDR3 coding sequence is TGTGCCAGCAGCTTAAGGACAGGGGGGACTGAAGCTTTCTTT. It specifies CASSLRTGGTEAFF.

This clone has just one count. The V gene is TRBV18, the J gene TRBJ1-6; D not resolved. Germline V gene sequence: CDR1 KGHSH, CDR2 LQKENI. The CDR3 spans 14 residues. V was cut by 3 bases and J by 5 bases, with 8 bases left in between. Here the CDR3 DNA reads TGTGCCAGCTCACCGACTAGGGATAATTCACCCCTCCACTTT. This gives the protein CASSPTRDNSPLHF.

This chain uses TRBV29-1 with TRBJ2-3, with 8 nucleotides matching TRBD2. Germline values: CDR1 SQVTM, CDR2 ANQGSEA. This CDR3 region has 13 residues. Germline trimming cut 4 bases from V and 4 bases from J; bases unmatched to any gene: 4. The CDR3 DNA reads TGCAGCGTTGCCGGGGGGGCGCCAGATACGCAGTATTTT. Translation gives CSVAGGAPDTQYF.

This clone has just one count. This chain joins TRBV9 and TRBJ2-1; D may be TRBD2 (5 bases). CDR3 length equals 15 residues. Germline assignment: CDR1 SGDLS and CDR2 YYNGEE. Trimming cost V 4 bases and J 4 bases, with 15 bases left between them. CDR3 amino acids: CASSRPGIQYNEQFF. The CDR3 region has the DNA TGTGCCAGCAGCCGCCCGGGAATACAATACAATGAGCAGTTCTTC.

The chain is built from TRBV21-1 and TRBJ2-7; the table calls TRBD2, which could not be checked here. TRBV21-1 corresponds to a pseudogene. The CDR3 consists of 17 residues. The CDR3 coding sequence is TGTGCCAGCAGCAAAATTTTCGCGGGGGGGCCGATAGACGAGCAGTACTTC. Protein: CASSKIFAGGPIDEQYF.

This chain uses TRBV4-1 with TRBJ2-3; TRBD1 is a possible D gene (6 bases). CDR1 and CDR2 from the germline V gene are MGHRA and YSYEKL. This CDR3 is built from 16 residues. V gave up 0 bases and J gave up 2 bases, with 12 bases separating them. DNA for the CDR3: TGCGCCAGCAGCCAAGACAGGGGCCTTAACACAGATACGCAGTATTTT. This translates into CASSQDRGLNTDTQYF.

The chain combines TRBV4-1 with TRBJ1-1, with 9 bases that match TRBD1. The trim removed 3 bases at V and 2 bases at J, leaving 4 bases unmatched. There are 15 residues in the CDR3. The germline gives CDR1 MGHRA, CDR2 YSYEKL. CDR3: CASSHPGQGNTEAFF. CDR3 nucleotides: TGCGCCAGCAGCCACCCGGGACAGGGAAACACTGAAGCTTTCTTT.

The rearrangement uses TRBV28 and TRBJ2-1; possible D gene TRBD1, 6 bases. This CDR3 spans 14 amino acids. V was cut by 10 bases and J by 4 bases, with 17 bases left in between. Germline assignment: CDR1 MDHEN and CDR2 SYDVKM. The CDR3: CAINRVAAYNEQFF. The CDR3 DNA follows: TGTGCCATCAACAGGGTCGCGGCATACAATGAGCAGTTCTTC.

The chain joins TRBV6-1 to TRBJ1-6; 9 nucleotides agree with TRBD1. The CDR3 is 15 residues long. Germline V lookup: CDR1 MNHNS, CDR2 SASEGT. The V gene end was trimmed by 1 base and the J gene end by 10 bases; junction bases not matched to a gene: 5. CDR3: CASSEVGQGISPLHF. The DNA for the CDR3 is TGTGCCAGCAGTGAAGTGGGACAGGGCATCTCACCCCTCCACTTT.

The genes are TRBV10-3 and TRBJ2-2, with D possibly being TRBD2 (6 bases). This CDR3 is built from 13 residues. CDR1 and CDR2 (germline): ENHRY, SYGVKD. Deletions cut 6 bases from V and 2 bases from J, with 7 bases between. In DNA, the CDR3 is TGTGCCATCAGCGGGACTAACACCGGGGAGCTGTTTTTT. Protein product: CAISGTNTGELFF.

V gene TRBV2 combines with J gene TRBJ1-1; perhaps TRBD1 as D (5 bases). The V gene's germline CDR1 is SNHLY and CDR2 FYNNEI. CDR3 length: 13 residues. V lost 4 bases and J 0 bases, leaving 6 bases between the germline ends. In nucleotides, the CDR3 is TGTGCCAGCAGTGGACAGATGAACACTGAAGCTTTCTTT. This translates into CASSGQMNTEAFF.

The chain employs TRBV18 and TRBJ2-5; 8 bases are a match to TRBD1. Germline V gene data show CDR1 as KGHSH and CDR2 as LQKENI. CDR3 size: 15 residues. V was clipped by 3 bases and J by 1 base; unmatched bases: 4. CDR3 in amino acids: CASSPNTGGQETQYF. The CDR3, as DNA: TGTGCCAGCTCACCCAATACAGGGGGCCAAGAGACCCAGTACTTC.

CDR3 residues: CASSFIPLQGTAYNSPLHF. CDR3 nucleotide sequence: TGCGCCAGCAGCTTCATCCCGTTACAGGGGACGGCCTATAATTCACCCCTCCACTTT. The chain joins TRBV5-1 to TRBJ1-6; 7 bases are a match to TRBD1. Germline V gene sequence: CDR1 SGHRS, CDR2 YFSETQ. This CDR3 has 19 residues. V was clipped by 2 bases and J by 2 bases; unmatched bases: 13.

The rearrangement uses TRBV5-5 and TRBJ2-7, with 11 bases that match TRBD2. V shed 4 bases, J shed 5 bases, and the junction held 8 bases outside the gene matches. There are 15 residues in the CDR3. The germline gives CDR1 SGHKS, CDR2 YYEKEE (reference sequence). CDR3 sequence: CASSRLLAGVDEQYF. The CDR3 DNA follows: TGTGCCAGCAGCCGATTACTAGCGGGAGTCGACGAGCAGTACTTC.

The chain has TRBV6-5 and TRBJ1-1; possibly TRBD1 for D (6 bases). CDR1 and CDR2 from the germline V gene are MNHEY and SVGAGI. The CDR3 contains 14 residues. Trimming removed 4 bases at V and 0 bases at J, with 9 bases between. The CDR3 DNA reads TGTGCCAGCAGTTGGTGGGGGCTGAACACTGAAGCTTTCTTT. It specifies CASSWWGLNTEAFF.

The chain is built from TRBV10-3 and TRBJ1-1; tentative D call: TRBD1 (6 bases). Germline V gives CDR1 ENHRY, CDR2 SYGVKD. Trimming pared 0 bases from V and 2 bases from J, leaving 19 bases between. This CDR3 region has 18 residues. The CDR3 here is CAISESKSSRTANTEAFF. CDR3 nucleotides: TGTGCCATCAGTGAGTCGAAGTCTAGTCGGACAGCAAACACTGAAGCTTTCTTT.

A few counts support this clone. The rearrangement links TRBV5-4 to TRBJ1-2, with 7 bases matching TRBD1. Germline CDR1 is SGHNT and CDR2 is YYREEE (reference sequence). V lost 4 bases and J lost 8; bases outside the gene matches: 8. The CDR3 length is 13 residues. The CDR3 sequence is CASSPSTGRGYTF. The CDR3, as DNA: TGTGCCAGCAGCCCCTCGACAGGGAGAGGCTACACCTTC.

Turning to this clone: One end of the junction is discordant with germline, which a read error may explain. The genes are TRBV7-7 and TRBJ2-2; no clear D gene. The CDR3 runs 15 residues. Germline-derived CDR1 and CDR2 are SSHAT and FNYEAQ (reference sequence). The DNA for the CDR3 is TGTGCTAGCAGCTTAGCTGGGCCCCACACCGGGGAGCTGTTTTTT. Its translation is CASSLAGPHTGELFF.

The J gene is TRBJ2-6, the V gene TRBV5-1, with 7 nucleotides matching TRBD1. Germline V gene sequence: CDR1 SGHRS, CDR2 YFSETQ. The CDR3 is made up of 17 amino acids. J gave up 0 bases and V 1 base, and 4 bases lay outside the gene matches. CDR3 nucleotides: TGCGCCAGCAGCTTGCGGGACAGTCCCTCTGGGGCCAACGTCCTGACTTTC. Amino acids: CASSLRDSPSGANVLTF.

The rearrangement links TRBV28 to TRBJ2-7; no firm D call. Germline CDR1 and CDR2: MDHEN and SYDVKM. The ends were cut back, 1 base at V and 0 bases at J, with 13 bases in the middle. The CDR3 spans 16 residues. The CDR3 sequence is CASSLSRTRSSYEQYF. CDR3 nucleotides: TGTGCCAGCAGTTTATCCCGGACGCGGAGCTCCTACGAGCAGTACTTC.

V and J are TRBV4-2 and TRBJ2-3; D unclear. CDR3 length: 13 amino acids. Germline CDR1 is LGHNA and CDR2 is YNFKEQ. The ends were cut back, 2 bases at V and 4 bases at J, with 7 bases in the middle. The CDR3: CASSQLEADTQYF. The CDR3 DNA reads as TGTGCCAGCAGCCAACTAGAAGCAGATACGCAGTATTTT.

This clone was counted a single time. This chain joins TRBV18 and TRBJ2-5, with TRBD2 matching over 11 bases. The CDR3 covers 15 residues. The V and J ends lost 2 bases and 5 bases, in that order; junction bases with no gene match: 4. Germline V CDR1 and CDR2: KGHSH, LQKENI. The CDR3 here is CASSPTSGRSETQYF. CDR3 bases: TGTGCCAGCTCACCAACTAGCGGGAGATCCGAGACCCAGTACTTC.

The genes are TRBV10-3 and TRBJ2-2, with D perhaps TRBD1 (5 bases). This CDR3 region has 15 residues. V was trimmed by 6 bases and J by 0 bases, leaving 11 bases between them. Germline V CDR1 and CDR2: ENHRY, SYGVKD. CDR3 loop: CAIRATVANTGELFF. For the CDR3, the DNA is TGTGCCATCAGGGCGACAGTCGCGAACACCGGGGAGCTGTTTTTT.

The chain combines TRBV5-1 with TRBJ2-7; 11 bases match TRBD1. CDR1 is SGHRS, CDR2 YFSETQ, per germline. This CDR3 comprises 14 residues. V lost 4 bases, J lost 4 bases, and 4 bases stayed unmatched. This CDR3 reads CASSVGQGEYEQYF. The CDR3 DNA reads as TGCGCCAGCAGCGTGGGACAGGGGGAGTACGAGCAGTACTTC. The complete variable domain, with remaining parts taken from reference TRBV5-1 and TRBJ2-7, reads KAGVTQTPRYLIKTRGQQVTLSCSPISGHRSVSWYQQTPGQGLQFLFEYFSETQRNKGNFPGRFSGRQFSNSRSEMNVSTLELGDSALYLCASSVGQGEYEQYFGPGTRLTVT.